At least ten counts were recorded for the clone carrying this T cell receptor (beta chain). What it binds is unknown. These data originate in a study of Graves' ophthalmopathy and Graves' hyperthyroidism. Points from the study as a whole: Its predictions of ophthalmopathy progression gave the model approximately 65% sensitivity and about 78% specificity.

For repertoire sequencing, the TCR beta CDR3 regions were amplified from RNA transcripts. The first round was an RT-PCR with HTBI primers, and the second round was a multiplex PCR. TCRdb reprocessed the multiplex PCR reads with MiXCR, giving one entry per CDR3 protein. The sample contains 650,000 to 800,000 distinct CDR3 sequences, about two fifths of which appear only once. Trimming shortened V by 0 bases and J by 4 bases, and 9 bases separated the two germline ends. Germline V lookup: CDR1 DFQATT, CDR2 SNEGSKA (reference sequence). The CDR3 sequence is 13 residues long. Material for sequencing was peripheral blood. The origin of this receptor is an adult man with Graves' ophthalmopathy. V is TRBV20-1 and J is TRBJ1-1, with D hard to call. Here the CDR3 reads CSARDPLGTEAFF. The CDR3 DNA reads as TGCAGTGCTAGAGACCCACTCGGCACTGAAGCTTTCTTT.